This is a list of T cell receptor beta chains from one sample in a study of shared clonotypes between healthy human individuals. Some clones are missing from TCRdb's copy, which holds only in-frame ones; the method was immunoSEQ multiplex PCR. Of 850,000 to 1,100,000 clones in the sample, approximately 75% were seen once. Sequenced sample: memory CD4+ T cells from PBMCs. The receptors were gathered from a man aged 18 to 30 in good health. Some clones in this sample may be carry-over from other donors' samples. The CDR3 runs from the conserved cysteine through the conserved F or W.

V	J	CDR3
TRBV27	TRBJ2-7	CASSPIPPTYEQYF
TRBV23-1	TRBJ2-1	CASRRRNRSLKRNEQFF
TRBV6-1	TRBJ1-3	CASTLGGDGNTIYF
TRBV5-1	TRBJ2-1	CASSLGLAGSSYNEQFF
TRBV2	TRBJ2-3	CASSEAVIADTQYF
TRBV30	TRBJ1-6	CAWTGTDYSPLHF
TRBV5-1	TRBJ2-5	CASNKGRPAQETQYF
TRBV28	TRBJ1-4	CASSLWGTGREEKLFF
TRBV28	TRBJ1-2	CASRPYLGQGYGYTF
TRBV11-1	TRBJ2-2	CASREGVRGELFF
TRBV5-5	TRBJ2-3	CASSLRWAGQEDTQYF